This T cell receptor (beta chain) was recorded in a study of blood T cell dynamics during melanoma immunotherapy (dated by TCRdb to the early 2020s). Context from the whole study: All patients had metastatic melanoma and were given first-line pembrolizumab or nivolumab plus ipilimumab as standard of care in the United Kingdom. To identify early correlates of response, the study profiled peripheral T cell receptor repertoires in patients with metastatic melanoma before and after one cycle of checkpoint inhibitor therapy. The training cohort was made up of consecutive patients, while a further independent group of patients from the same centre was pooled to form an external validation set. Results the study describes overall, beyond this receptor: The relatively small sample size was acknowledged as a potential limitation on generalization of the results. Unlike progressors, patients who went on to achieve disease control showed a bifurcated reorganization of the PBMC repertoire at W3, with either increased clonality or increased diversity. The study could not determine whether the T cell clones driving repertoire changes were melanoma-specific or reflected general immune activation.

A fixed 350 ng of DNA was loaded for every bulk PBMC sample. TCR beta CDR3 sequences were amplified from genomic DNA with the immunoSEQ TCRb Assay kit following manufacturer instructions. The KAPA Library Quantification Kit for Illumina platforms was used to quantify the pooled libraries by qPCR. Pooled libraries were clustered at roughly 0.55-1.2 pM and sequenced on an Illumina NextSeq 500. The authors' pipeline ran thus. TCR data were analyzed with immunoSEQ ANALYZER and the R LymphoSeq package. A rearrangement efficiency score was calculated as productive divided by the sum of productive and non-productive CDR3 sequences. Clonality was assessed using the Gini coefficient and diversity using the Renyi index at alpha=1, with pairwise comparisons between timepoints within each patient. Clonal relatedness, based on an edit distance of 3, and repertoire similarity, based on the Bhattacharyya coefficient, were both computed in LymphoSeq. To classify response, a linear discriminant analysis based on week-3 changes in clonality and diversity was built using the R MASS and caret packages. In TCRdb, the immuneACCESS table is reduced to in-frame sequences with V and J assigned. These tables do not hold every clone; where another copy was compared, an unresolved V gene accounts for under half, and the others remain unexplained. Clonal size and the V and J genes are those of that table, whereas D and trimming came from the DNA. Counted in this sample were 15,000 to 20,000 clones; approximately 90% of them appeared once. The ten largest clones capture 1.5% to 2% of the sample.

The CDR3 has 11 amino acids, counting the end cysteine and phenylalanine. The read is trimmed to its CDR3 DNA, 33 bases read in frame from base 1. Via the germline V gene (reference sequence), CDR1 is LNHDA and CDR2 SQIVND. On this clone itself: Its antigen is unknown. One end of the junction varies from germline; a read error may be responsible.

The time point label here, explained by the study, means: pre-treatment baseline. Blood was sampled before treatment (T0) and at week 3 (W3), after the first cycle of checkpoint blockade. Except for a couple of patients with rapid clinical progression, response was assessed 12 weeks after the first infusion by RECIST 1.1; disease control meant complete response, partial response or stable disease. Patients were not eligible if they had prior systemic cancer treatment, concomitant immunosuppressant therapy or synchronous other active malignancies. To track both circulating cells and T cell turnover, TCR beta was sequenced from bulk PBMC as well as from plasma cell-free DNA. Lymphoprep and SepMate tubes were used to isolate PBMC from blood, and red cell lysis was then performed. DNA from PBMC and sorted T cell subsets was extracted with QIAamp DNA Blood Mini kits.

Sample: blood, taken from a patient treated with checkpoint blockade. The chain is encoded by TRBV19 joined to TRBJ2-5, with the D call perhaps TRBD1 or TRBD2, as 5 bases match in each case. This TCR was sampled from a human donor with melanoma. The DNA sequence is TGTACCAGTACGGGGCAGGGTACGGAGTACTTC. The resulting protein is CTSTGQGTEYF.